The source of this TCR beta chain is a study of regulatory T cells in long-lasting Graves disease. The CDR3 runs to 15 residues. Trimming took 4 bases from V and 4 from J, leaving 19 bases between them. Germline V gene sequence: CDR1 GTSNPN, CDR2 SVGIG (reference sequence). According to the study, TCR beta libraries were built with iRepertoire HTBI primers and CDR3-region Arm-PCR. TCRdb called the multiplex PCR reads again in MiXCR, with one record for every CDR3 protein. Among 300,000 to 500,000 distinct CDR3 sequences listed, less than 25% were seen once. This sample's time point: persistent/refractory GD, antithyroid drugs over 5 years with positive TRAb. Extracted RNA from PBMCs served as the source of the TCR library. EDTA tubes received 9 to 10 milliliters of collected peripheral blood.

Sequenced here: peripheral blood mononuclear cells (PBMCs), sampled when the disease was refractory, from a patient treated with antithyroid drugs. The V and J genes are TRBV30 and TRBJ1-1; D is undetermined. This clonotype was sampled from a female donor with Graves disease. In DNA form, the CDR3 reads TGTGCCTGGAAACTCGACGACGGGTTGGGCACTGAAGCTTTCTTT. Protein product: CAWKLDDGLGTEAFF.